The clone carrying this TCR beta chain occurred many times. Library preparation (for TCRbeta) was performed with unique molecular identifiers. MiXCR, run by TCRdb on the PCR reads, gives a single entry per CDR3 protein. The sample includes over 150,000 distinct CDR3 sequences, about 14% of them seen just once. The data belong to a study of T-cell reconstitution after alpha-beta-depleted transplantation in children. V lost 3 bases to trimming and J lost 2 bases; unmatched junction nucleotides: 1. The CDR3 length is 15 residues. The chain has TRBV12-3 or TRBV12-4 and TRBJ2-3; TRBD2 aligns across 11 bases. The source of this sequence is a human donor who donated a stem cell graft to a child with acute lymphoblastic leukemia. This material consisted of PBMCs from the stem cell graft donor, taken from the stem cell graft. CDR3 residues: CASSLTSGNTDTQYF. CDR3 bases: TGTGCCAGCAGTTTGACTAGCGGGAACACAGATACGCAGTATTTT.